This is a list of T cell receptor beta chains from one sample in a study of CD8+CD57+ T cells in acquired aplastic anemia. TCRdb independently ran MiXCR on the reads; one entry per CDR3 protein. This table has some 200,000 distinct CDR3 sequences, roughly 45% appearing once. Sample: sorted CD4+, CD8+, or CD8+CD57+ T cells (not recorded which) from PBMCs. The origin of the receptors is a human donor with aplastic anemia. Each CDR3 is given with its conserved first and last residue. The D gene is left open where the match is weak. Clone size is given for some rows only: seen once, a few or many times, or a class if the clone is expanded.

V: TRBV19; J: TRBJ1-2; size: NA; D: TRBD1; CDR3: CASSDPTGRYGYTF; DNA: TGTGCCAGTAGTGATCCGACAGGGCGGTATGGCTACACCTTC
V: TRBV20-1; J: TRBJ2-5; size: NA; D: TRBD1; CDR3: CSARGDRGKETQYF; DNA: TGCAGTGCTAGGGGCGACAGGGGCAAAGAGACCCAGTACTTC
V: TRBV20-1; J: TRBJ2-5; size: many; D: NA; CDR3: CSVRDHKETQYF; DNA: TGCAGTGTCCGGGACCACAAAGAGACCCAGTACTTC
V: TRBV9; J: TRBJ2-7; size: once; D: NA; CDR3: CASSVGGSEQYF; DNA: TGTGCCAGCAGCGTAGGGGGTTCCGAGCAGTACTTC
V: TRBV7-9; J: TRBJ2-5; size: NA; D: NA; CDR3: CASSLGSGGRETQYF; DNA: TGTGCCAGCAGCTTAGGGTCAGGGGGGAGGGAGACCCAGTACTTC
V: TRBV7-8; J: TRBJ1-4; size: many; D: NA; CDR3: CASSSASHEKLFF; DNA: TGTGCCAGCAGCTCTGCCTCGCATGAAAAACTGTTTTTT
V: TRBV6-5; J: TRBJ1-1; size: NA; D: TRBD1; CDR3: CASSYSGQGLNTEAFF; DNA: TGTGCCAGCAGTTACTCGGGACAGGGGTTGAACACTGAAGCTTTCTTT
V: TRBV7-6; J: TRBJ2-2; size: once; D: TRBD1; CDR3: CASSSGTGNKELFF; DNA: TGTGCCAGCAGTTCTGGGACAGGGAATAAGGAGCTGTTTTTT
V: TRBV7-6; J: TRBJ1-2; size: few; D: TRBD1; CDR3: CASSLAQGDGYTF; DNA: TGTGCCAGCAGCTTAGCGCAGGGGGATGGCTACACCTTC
V: TRBV7-2; J: TRBJ2-7; size: few; D: NA; CDR3: CASSLAVRAYEQYF; DNA: TGTGCCAGCAGCTTAGCGGTACGAGCCTACGAGCAGTACTTC
V: TRBV19; J: TRBJ2-7; size: NA; D: TRBD1; CDR3: CASSGQGSSYEQYF; DNA: TGTGCCAGTAGCGGACAGGGGAGCTCCTACGAGCAGTACTTC
V: TRBV7-9; J: TRBJ1-1; size: NA; D: NA; CDR3: CASSGLGWSTEAFF; DNA: TGTGCCAGCAGCGGCCTAGGATGGAGCACTGAAGCTTTCTTT
V: TRBV2; J: TRBJ2-7; size: NA; D: TRBD1; CDR3: CASRGQNYEQYF; DNA: TGTGCCAGTCGGGGACAGAACTACGAGCAGTACTTC
V: TRBV14; J: TRBJ1-5; size: many; D: NA; CDR3: CASSQSFSNQPQHF; DNA: TGTGCCAGCAGCCAAAGCTTTAGCAATCAGCCCCAGCATTTT
V: TRBV6-5; J: TRBJ1-2; size: NA; D: NA; CDR3: CASSYSKIGYGYTF; DNA: TGTGCCAGCAGTTACTCGAAGATAGGCTATGGCTACACCTTC
V: TRBV19; J: TRBJ1-2; size: few; D: NA; CDR3: CASSKSIYGYTF; DNA: TGTGCCAGTAGTAAGTCCATCTATGGCTACACCTTC
V: TRBV19; J: TRBJ1-1; size: many; D: NA; CDR3: CASSILQANTEAFF; DNA: TGTGCCAGTAGTATACTTCAGGCGAACACTGAAGCTTTCTTT
V: TRBV4-1; J: TRBJ1-4; size: few; D: NA; CDR3: CASSRVSSGGTTNEKLFF; DNA: TGCGCCAGCAGCCGGGTTAGCTCCGGAGGCACGACTAATGAAAAACTGTTTTTT
V: TRBV5-1; J: TRBJ1-3; size: NA; D: NA; CDR3: CASSLGQTENTIYF; DNA: TGTGCCAGCAGCCTAGGACAAACGGAAAACACCATATATTTC
V: TRBV7-9; J: TRBJ2-5; size: once; D: NA; CDR3: CASSPRPSLLTVQETQYF; DNA: TGTGCCAGCAGCCCCCGCCCGTCCCTTTTGACAGTCCAAGAGACCCAGTACTTC
V: TRBV2; J: TRBJ1-2; size: once; D: TRBD1; CDR3: CASTGTGNGYTF; DNA: TGTGCCAGCACCGGGACAGGGAATGGCTACACCTTC
V: TRBV10-3; J: TRBJ1-1; size: many; D: TRBD1; CDR3: CATLPTGTNTEAFF; DNA: TGTGCCACCCTACCGACAGGGACGAACACTGAAGCTTTCTTT
V: TRBV9; J: TRBJ1-2; size: NA; D: TRBD1; CDR3: CASSADREGYTF; DNA: TGTGCCAGCAGCGCCGACAGGGAAGGCTACACCTTC
V: TRBV20-1; J: TRBJ2-7; size: few; D: TRBD1; CDR3: CSARSTGTGAEQYF; DNA: TGCAGTGCTAGATCAACCGGGACAGGGGCCGAGCAGTACTTC
V: TRBV10-3; J: TRBJ1-6; size: many; D: TRBD1; CDR3: CAPRTGGFSYNSPLHF; DNA: TGTGCCCCACGGACAGGGGGCTTTTCCTATAATTCACCCCTCCACTTT
V: TRBV5-1; J: TRBJ2-3; size: NA; D: NA; CDR3: CASSPPVLDTQYF; DNA: TGCGCCAGCAGCCCCCCCGTCCTGGATACGCAGTATTTT
V: TRBV2; J: TRBJ1-4; size: NA; D: TRBD1; CDR3: CASSEGRTPRTGGEKLFF; DNA: TGTGCCAGCAGTGAAGGGCGGACCCCTAGGACAGGGGGTGAAAAACTGTTTTTT
V: TRBV25-1; J: TRBJ1-2; size: NA; D: NA; CDR3: CASRGNSHGYTF; DNA: TGTGCCAGCAGGGGAAACTCTCATGGCTACACCTTC
V: TRBV24-1; J: TRBJ2-7; size: many; D: NA; CDR3: CATSDLSYFYEQYF; DNA: TGTGCCACCAGTGATTTGAGTTATTTCTACGAGCAGTACTTC
V: TRBV29-1; J: TRBJ2-7; size: few; D: NA; CDR3: CSVEVQGGEQYF; DNA: TGCAGCGTTGAGGTCCAGGGGGGGGAGCAGTACTTC
V: TRBV6-5; J: TRBJ2-7; size: NA; D: TRBD2; CDR3: CASSPRTSGGFSYERYF; DNA: TGTGCCAGCAGCCCACGAACTAGCGGGGGGTTCTCCTACGAGCGGTACTTC
V: TRBV7-3; J: TRBJ2-3; size: NA; D: TRBD2; CDR3: CASSHGTIGDTQYF; DNA: TGTGCCAGCAGCCACGGGACTATAGGAGATACGCAGTATTTT
V: TRBV15; J: TRBJ1-4; size: few; D: TRBD1; CDR3: CATSTTGAHNEKLFF; DNA: TGTGCCACCAGCACGACAGGGGCCCATAATGAAAAACTGTTTTTT
V: TRBV12-3/TRBV12-4; J: TRBJ1-1; size: many; D: TRBD1; CDR3: CASRQGGTTEAFF; DNA: TGTGCCAGTAGACAGGGCGGGACCACTGAAGCTTTCTTT
V: TRBV2; J: TRBJ1-2; size: NA; D: NA; CDR3: CASSVDELRGYTF; DNA: TGTGCCAGCAGCGTAGACGAGCTAAGAGGCTACACCTTC
V: TRBV2; J: TRBJ1-2; size: NA; D: NA; CDR3: CASSDGGVLKGYTF; DNA: TGTGCCAGCAGTGATGGAGGGGTCTTGAAGGGCTACACCTTC
V: TRBV3-1; J: TRBJ2-7; size: many; D: TRBD1; CDR3: CASSPRQGVDEQYF; DNA: TGTGCCAGCAGCCCCCGACAGGGGGTCGACGAGCAGTACTTC
V: TRBV7-9; J: TRBJ2-3; size: few; D: NA; CDR3: CASSYYRDVGTDTQYF; DNA: TGTGCCAGCAGCTACTACCGGGACGTCGGCACAGATACGCAGTATTTT
V: TRBV10-3; J: TRBJ1-1; size: NA; D: NA; CDR3: CAISRTANTEAFF; DNA: TGTGCCATCAGTAGGACGGCTAACACTGAAGCTTTCTTT
V: TRBV20-1; J: TRBJ1-4; size: NA; D: NA; CDR3: CSARGDGGRNEKLFF; DNA: TGCAGTGCTAGAGGGGACGGGGGGAGGAATGAAAAACTGTTTTTT
V: TRBV30; J: TRBJ1-4; size: NA; D: TRBD1; CDR3: CAGTGGEKLFF; DNA: TGTGCCGGAACAGGGGGTGAAAAACTGTTTTTT
V: TRBV5-4; J: TRBJ1-1; size: many; D: NA; CDR3: CASSLRDGLDWAFF; DNA: TGTGCCAGCAGCTTGCGAGACGGTCTGGATTGGGCTTTCTTT
V: TRBV2; J: TRBJ2-5; size: NA; D: NA; CDR3: CASGWEQETQYF; DNA: TGTGCTTCAGGGTGGGAACAAGAGACCCAGTACTTT